Presented here are 14 T cell receptor beta chains from one specimen sequenced in a study of blood T cells in healthy people across ages. Together with a sample-barcoded 5' primer, a J-beta primer mix was included in a second PCR lasting about 7 to 12 cycles. TCRdb called the 5' RACE reads again in MiXCR, with one record for every CDR3 protein. The sample carries about 1.6 million distinct CDR3 sequences, roughly a third recorded once. Sequenced material: blood. Source of these receptors: a woman in her thirties in good health.

The chain has TRBV12-3 or TRBV12-4 and TRBJ1-6, with D hard to call. The CDR3 totals 13 residues. Trimming stripped 5 bases from V and 14 bases from J, with 16 bases between. CDR3 sequence (DNA): TGTGCCAGCAGTCCCTCCCCTAGGGAATCCCTCCACTTT. It is translated as CASSPSPRESLHF.

The chain joins TRBV5-4 to TRBJ2-5, with 7 bases identical to TRBD2. CDR3 size: 14 residues. Germline CDR1 reads SGHNT; CDR2 reads YYREEE (reference sequence). The V and J ends lost 6 bases and 5 bases, in that order; junction bases with no gene match: 10. The CDR3 DNA follows: TGTGCCAGCAACCCCGCGGGCGGGAGTGAGACCCAGTACTTC. This sequence encodes CASNPAGGSETQYF.

The rearrangement uses TRBV3-1 and TRBJ2-7; 7 bases align to TRBD2. J gave up 2 bases and V 0 bases, and 16 bases lay outside the gene matches. The CDR3 sequence is 19 residues long. Germline lookup yields CDR1 LGHDT and CDR2 YNNKEL (reference sequence). The CDR3 region is CASSQDLGLADNAPYEQYF. DNA for the CDR3: TGTGCCAGCAGCCAAGATTTAGGGCTAGCGGATAACGCCCCCTACGAGCAGTACTTC.

This clonotype was counted only a few times. The chain recombines TRBV29-1 with TRBJ2-6; D possibly corresponds to TRBD2 (6 bases). Trimming cost V 7 bases and J 0 bases, with 16 bases left between them. From germline, CDR1 is SQVTM and CDR2 ANQGSEA. There are 16 residues in the CDR3. CDR3 nucleotide sequence: TGCAGCGCAAGGGAGGACCGGGCCTCTGGGGCCAACGTCCTGACTTTC. Encoded protein: CSAREDRASGANVLTF.

This clonotype has just a few counts. The chain is built from TRBV18 and TRBJ1-5; 10 bases match TRBD1. Trimming took 3 bases from V and 0 from J; bases not matched to a gene: 5. This CDR3 contains 17 residues. Looked up from germline, CDR1 is KGHSH and CDR2 is LQKENI. CDR3: CASSPPGQGGSNQPQHF. For the CDR3, the DNA is TGTGCCAGCTCACCGCCCGGACAGGGGGGTAGCAATCAGCCCCAGCATTTT.

This clonotype was recorded many times. The genes are TRBV14 and TRBJ2-1; D is unresolved. Trimming pared 1 base from V and 8 bases from J, leaving 21 bases between. The CDR3 loop spans 17 amino acids. CDR1 and CDR2 from the germline V gene are SGHDN and FVKESK. The CDR3: CASSQARQASQPDEQFF. CDR3 in DNA: TGTGCCAGCAGCCAAGCACGGCAGGCAAGTCAACCCGATGAGCAGTTCTTC.

This clonotype was seen at least ten times. The rearrangement links TRBV5-1 to TRBJ2-6; 7 bases are shared with TRBD2. The V gene end was trimmed by 0 bases and the J gene end by 0 bases; junction bases not matched to a gene: 9. This CDR3 is built from 19 residues. CDR1 is SGHRS, CDR2 YFSETQ, per germline. CDR3 sequence: CASSLVGLVPNSGANVLTF. Here the CDR3 DNA reads TGCGCCAGCAGCTTGGTAGGACTAGTACCAAACTCTGGGGCCAACGTCCTGACTTTC.

There are a few counts of this clonotype. V is TRBV21-1 and J is TRBJ2-3; TRBD1, the table's D call, was not compared with the DNA. TRBV21-1 is shown as a pseudogene. The CDR3 length is 17 residues. The chain's CDR3 is CASSSKSTRGGPDTQYF. CDR3 sequence (DNA): TGTGCCAGCAGCTCAAAGTCAACGCGGGGTGGTCCCGATACGCAGTATTTT.

CDR3 DNA sequence: TGTGCCAGCAGTCCCGAGTACCCCTCAGGGGGGCTTACCTACGAGCAGTACTTC. Translated: CASSPEYPSGGLTYEQYF. The V gene is TRBV27, the J gene TRBJ2-7; D is perhaps TRBD1 (7 bases). Deletions cut 5 bases from V and 2 bases from J, with 25 bases between. The CDR3 consists of 18 residues. In germline, CDR1 is MNHEY, CDR2 SMNVEV (reference sequence).

The gene calls are TRBV6-4 and TRBJ1-1; D ambiguous. The V end lost 6 bases, the J end lost 1 base, and 18 bases lay between the germline ends. Per germline, CDR1 MRHNA and CDR2 SNTAGT. The CDR3 runs 16 residues. CDR3 in DNA: TGTGCCAGCAGGACGAGACAAGGACGTGCGAACACTGAAGCTTTCTTT. Its translation is CASRTRQGRANTEAFF.

The rearrangement uses TRBV19 and TRBJ1-2; D is uncertain. CDR1 is LNHDA and CDR2 is SQIVND in the germline V gene (reference sequence). V was trimmed by 6 bases and J by 8 bases, leaving 16 bases between them. There are 13 residues in the CDR3. The CDR3 nucleotides are TGTGCCAGTAGACCGTCCAGCTCCCTAGGCTACACCTTC. Its translation: CASRPSSSLGYTF.

This rearrangement joins TRBV27 to TRBJ1-2, with D possibly being TRBD1 (6 bases). Germline loops: CDR1 MNHEY, CDR2 SMNVEV (reference sequence). V shed 3 bases and J shed 4 bases, with 15 bases lying between them. The CDR3 sequence is 15 residues long. The CDR3 loop reads CASSFNQGLAYGYTF. CDR3 nucleotide sequence: TGTGCCAGCAGTTTTAATCAGGGGCTTGCCTATGGCTACACCTTC.

CDR3 in DNA: TGTGCCAGCAGCTTAGTACGAAGAGATACGCAGTATTTT. Protein product: CASSLVRRDTQYF. The chain combines TRBV7-8 with TRBJ2-3, with D uncertain. Deletions cut 1 base from V and 5 bases from J, with 7 bases between. The CDR3 totals 13 residues. Germline V gives CDR1 SGHVS, CDR2 FQNEAQ.

In this sample, this clonotype turned up once. V and J are TRBV6-4 and TRBJ2-1; D not resolved. This CDR3 has 13 amino acids. CDR1 MRHNA and CDR2 SNTAGT come from the germline V gene. V was clipped by 6 bases and J by 8 bases, with 14 bases between them. The CDR3 spells CASRDRAGDEQFF. CDR3 sequence (DNA): TGTGCCAGCAGGGATCGAGCTGGCGATGAGCAGTTCTTC.